The 10 T cell receptor beta chains below all came from one sample that was sequenced in a study of blood T cells in healthy people across ages. It was with a sample-barcoded 5' primer and a J-beta primer mix that a second PCR of roughly 7 to 12 cycles was run. TCRdb ran MiXCR on the 5' RACE reads and lists one entry per CDR3 protein. The top ten hold over 15% of the sample, which has 800,000 or so distinct CDR3 sequences, around 50% seen once. Material for sequencing was blood. The origin of the receptors is a man aged 80 or over in good health.

The V and J genes are TRBV7-2 and TRBJ1-6, with D perhaps matching TRBD1 (5 bases). The V end lost 4 bases, the J end lost 6 bases, and 13 bases lay between the germline ends. The CDR3 extends over 15 amino acids. Per the germline V gene, CDR1 is SGHTA and CDR2 is FQGNSA. The CDR3 loop reads CASSSYGTLNSPLHF. DNA for the CDR3: TGTGCCAGCAGCTCATACGGGACGCTTAATTCACCCCTCCACTTT.

The CDR3 reads CSARAGTLSSYEQYF. The CDR3, as DNA: TGCAGCGCCCGAGCCGGGACTCTTAGCTCCTACGAGCAGTACTTC. The chain joins TRBV29-1 to TRBJ2-7; D might be TRBD2 (6 bases). V lost 7 bases to trimming and J lost 0 bases, with 19 bases between them. The CDR3 covers 15 residues. The germline gives CDR1 SQVTM, CDR2 ANQGSEA.

V gene TRBV4-1 combines with J gene TRBJ2-5; D is unclear. The J call is uncertain, as TRBJ2-7 better fits the DNA end. The CDR3 covers 15 residues. From germline, CDR1 is MGHRA and CDR2 YSYEKL. The CDR3 DNA is TGCGCCAGCAGCCAAGAAGGCGCTAGATCCTACGAGCAGTACTTC. Translating it yields CASSQEGARSYEQYF.

V is TRBV12-3 or TRBV12-4 and J is TRBJ1-6, with a tentative D call TRBD1 (5 bases). Trimming cost V 4 bases and J 8 bases, with 9 bases left between them. This CDR3 has 13 residues. CDR3 nucleotides: TGTGCCAGCAGTTCTGGGACGGATTCACCCCTCCACTTT. Its translation is CASSSGTDSPLHF.

The chain employs TRBV28 and TRBJ1-4; 8 positions match TRBD1. The V and J ends lost 6 bases and 8 bases, in that order; junction bases with no gene match: 8. This CDR3 is 14 amino acids long. The V gene's germline CDR1 is MDHEN and CDR2 SYDVKM. The CDR3 sequence is CASSRTGGREKLFF. In DNA form, the CDR3 reads TGTGCCAGCAGCCGAACAGGGGGTCGGGAAAAACTGTTTTTT. The full variable domain, with the rest looked up from reference TRBV28 and TRBJ1-4, is DVKVTQSSRYLVKRTGEKVFLECVQDMDHENMFWYRQDPGLGLRLIYFSYDVKMKEKGDIPEGYSVSREKKERFSLILESASTNQTSMYLCASSRTGGREKLFFGSGTQLSVL.

This clonotype was seen more than once but under ten times. This chain uses TRBV28 with TRBJ1-2; D uncertain. This CDR3 contains 13 residues. Germline-derived CDR1 and CDR2 are MDHEN and SYDVKM. Trimming took 3 bases from V and 5 from J, leaving 10 bases between them. The CDR3 reads CASSFNERYGYTF. The CDR3 nucleotides read TGTGCCAGCAGTTTCAACGAACGATATGGCTACACCTTC.

In the case of this clonotype: One junction end does not reproduce the germline sequence, and a read error may be involved. The chain uses TRBV5-1 and TRBJ2-3; TRBD1 agrees at 7 bases. Per the germline V gene, CDR1 is SGHRS and CDR2 is YFSETQ. The CDR3 spans 15 residues. CDR3 in DNA: TGCGCCAGCAGATTGGGGACAGTGAGCACAGATACGCAGTATTTT. It is translated as CASRLGTVSTDTQYF.

Only one count was recorded for this clonotype. This rearrangement joins TRBV19 to TRBJ2-7, with TRBD2 matching 8 bases. Trimming took 4 bases from V and 2 from J; bases not matched to a gene: 10. Germline CDR1 reads LNHDA; CDR2 reads SQIVND (reference sequence). The CDR3 spans 16 residues. CDR3: CASSTPPGLDTYEQYF. The DNA of the CDR3 is TGTGCCAGTAGTACCCCTCCGGGACTAGACACCTACGAGCAGTACTTC.

This sequence joins TRBV28 and TRBJ2-2; TRBD1 or TRBD2 may be the D gene (5 bases each). The CDR3 consists of 15 residues. Trimming took 6 bases from V and 0 from J, leaving 11 bases between them. The germline gives CDR1 MDHEN, CDR2 SYDVKM. The CDR3 loop is CASRTGTANTGELFF. CDR3 in DNA: TGTGCCAGCAGAACCGGGACGGCGAACACCGGGGAGCTGTTTTTT.

The chain uses TRBV5-1 and TRBJ2-7; D unresolved. Trimming removed 0 bases at V and 7 bases at J, with 17 bases between. This CDR3 spans 15 amino acids. CDR1 and CDR2 from the germline V gene are SGHRS and YFSETQ. In DNA, the CDR3 is TGCGCCAGCAGCTTGGCGCTGGGCCCCATCAGGGAGCAGTACTTC. Translation gives CASSLALGPIREQYF.